These 18 T cell receptor beta chains came from one sample sequenced in a study of T cells in narcolepsy. Sequencing was performed with immunoSEQ multiplex PCR; in TCRdb, only in-frame clones are kept and a portion is missing. The sample has about 25,000 clones; approximately 85% are singletons. Material for sequencing was CD45RA- memory CD4+ T cells from PBMCs. All receptors derive from a human donor with narcolepsy.

The rearrangement links TRBV29-1 to TRBJ2-3; D gene unclear. CDR1 and CDR2 (germline): SQVTM, ANQGSEA. CDR3 size: 12 residues. V shed 3 bases and J shed 2 bases, with 6 bases lying between them. CDR3 protein: CSVEANTDTQYF. The CDR3 DNA reads TGCAGCGTTGAGGCCAACACAGATACGCAGTATTTT.

This clone has only one observation. The chain uses TRBV27 and TRBJ2-7, with TRBD1 as a possible D gene (5 bases). The V gene's germline CDR1 is MNHEY and CDR2 SMNVEV (reference sequence). The length of the CDR3 is 14 residues. V was clipped by 6 bases and J by 1 base, with 13 bases between them. The CDR3 sequence is CASSPSGRSYEQYF. The DNA of the CDR3 is TGTGCCAGCAGCCCTTCAGGGCGATCCTACGAGCAGTACTTC.

The V and J genes are TRBV11-2 and TRBJ2-1; possible D gene TRBD2, 6 bases. Germline lookup yields CDR1 SGHAT and CDR2 FQNNGV. The CDR3 has 14 residues. V lost 4 bases, J lost 6 bases, and 13 bases lay in between. This CDR3 is CASSSSGVFNEQFF. CDR3 DNA: TGTGCCAGCAGCTCTTCGGGGGTCTTCAATGAGCAGTTCTTC. The complete variable domain, with remaining parts taken from reference TRBV11-2 and TRBJ2-1, reads EAGVAQSPRYKIIEKRQSVAFWCNPISGHATLYWYQQILGQGPKLLIQFQNNGVVDDSQLPKDRFSAERLKGVDSTLKIQPAKLEDSAVYLCASSSSGVFNEQFFGPGTRLTVL.

The CDR3 nucleotides are TGTGCCAGTAGTAACCAGGGGGCTGGGGCCAACGTCCTGACTTTC. Its translation is CASSNQGAGANVLTF. The gene calls are TRBV19 and TRBJ2-6; 7 bases agree with TRBD1. The CDR3 is made up of 15 amino acids. J lost 2 bases, V lost 4 bases, and 2 bases had no gene match. Germline CDR1 is LNHDA and CDR2 is SQIVND (reference sequence).

The chain is built from TRBV19 and TRBJ2-1; weak D call: TRBD1 (6 bases). The CDR3 runs to 15 residues. The V gene lost 0 bases and the J gene lost 3 bases, with 9 bases spanning the gap. Germline lookup yields CDR1 LNHDA and CDR2 SQIVND (reference sequence). The CDR3 DNA follows: TGTGCCAGTAGTATAGAGGGGGCCGGCTACAATGAGCAGTTCTTC. Residues: CASSIEGAGYNEQFF.

The genes are TRBV4-2 and TRBJ2-6, with D tentatively TRBD1 (5 bases). CDR3 size: 16 residues. From germline, CDR1 is LGHNA and CDR2 YNFKEQ. V lost 0 bases and J 3 bases, leaving 9 bases between the germline ends. The DNA for the CDR3 is TGTGCCAGCAGCCAAGATCCAAGGGGTGGGGCCAACGTCCTGACTTTC. It translates to CASSQDPRGGANVLTF.

The chain joins TRBV18 to TRBJ1-4; unclear D gene. The CDR3 is 12 residues long. In germline, CDR1 is KGHSH, CDR2 LQKENI. V gave up 1 base and J gave up 6 bases, with 3 bases separating them. The CDR3 region has the DNA TGTGCCAGCTCACCACGGGATGAAAAACTGTTTTTT. Its translation is CASSPRDEKLFF.

This sequence joins TRBV29-1 and TRBJ2-3; either TRBD1 or TRBD2 may supply D (5 bases each). This CDR3 contains 15 residues. Trimming took off 7 bases at V and 0 bases at J, with 17 bases between the two ends. Germline loops: CDR1 SQVTM, CDR2 ANQGSEA. The CDR3 reads CSALGDGPSTDTQYF. CDR3 DNA: TGCAGCGCCCTGGGGGACGGGCCTAGCACAGATACGCAGTATTTT.

CDR3 DNA sequence: TGTGCCAGCAGTTTTTATGATGTCAATCAGCCCCAGCATTTT. This translates into CASSFYDVNQPQHF. The chain couples TRBV28 to TRBJ1-5; the D is unclear. The ends were cut back, 3 bases at V and 3 bases at J, with 9 bases in the middle. The CDR3 has 14 residues. In germline, CDR1 is MDHEN, CDR2 SYDVKM.

The rearrangement uses TRBV6-1 and TRBJ1-2; the D gene is possibly TRBD1 (5 bases). V was clipped by 5 bases and J by 5 bases, with 9 bases between them. The CDR3 length is 12 residues. Germline CDR1 and CDR2: MNHNS and SASEGT. The CDR3 is CASSRGGYGYTF. The CDR3 DNA reads as TGTGCCAGCAGTAGGGGAGGGTATGGCTACACCTTC.

The V gene is TRBV5-4, the J gene TRBJ2-1; no clear D gene. CDR1 and CDR2 from the germline V gene are SGHNT and YYREEE (reference sequence). V gave up 1 base and J gave up 14 bases, with 19 bases separating them. CDR3 length: 14 amino acids. The CDR3 spells CASSLRSASTVEFF. Here the CDR3 DNA reads TGTGCCAGCAGCTTGCGCTCCGCCTCGACCGTGGAGTTCTTC.

The chain couples TRBV6-1 to TRBJ2-7, with 8 bases identical to TRBD2. The CDR3 runs 15 residues. CDR1 MNHNS and CDR2 SASEGT come from the germline V gene. V gave up 6 bases and J gave up 5 bases; unmatched junction bases: 12. The CDR3 reads CASRPMTSVFHEQYF. The CDR3 nucleotides are TGTGCCAGCAGACCCATGACTAGCGTTTTCCACGAGCAGTACTTC.

CDR3 amino acids: CASSDRMNQPQHF. DNA of the CDR3: TGTGCCAGCAGCGACCGGATGAATCAGCCCCAGCATTTT. The chain is built from TRBV7-8 and TRBJ1-5; D ambiguous. The CDR3 length is 13 residues. V gave up 5 bases and J gave up 4 bases, with 9 bases separating them. Germline CDR1 SGHVS, CDR2 FQNEAQ.

This clone was found a few times. The chain is built from TRBV25-1 and TRBJ2-2; TRBD2 matches at 9 bases. Looked up from germline, CDR1 is MGHDK and CDR2 is SYGVNS. The junction had 8 bases not matched to a gene; V was cut back by 6 bases and J by 6 bases. This CDR3 has 15 residues. The CDR3 region has the DNA TGTGCCAGCAGACCATATCGCGGGGGGGCCGGGGAGCTGTTTTTT. Residues: CASRPYRGGAGELFF.

The chain carries TRBV7-3 and TRBJ2-5; D is tentatively TRBD1 or TRBD2 (5 bases each). The germline CDR1 and CDR2 sequences are SGHTA and FQGTGA. V dropped 2 bases and J dropped 5 bases, with 18 bases sitting between them. The CDR3 has 16 residues. CDR3 residues: CASSLSGGDWGETQYF. CDR3 nucleotide sequence: TGTGCCAGCAGCTTATCGGGCGGAGACTGGGGGGAGACCCAGTACTTC.

This clone was seen once. CDR3 loop: CASSGRDRGLAETQYF. The CDR3 nucleotides are TGTGCCAGCAGTGGCCGGGACAGGGGCTTAGCAGAGACCCAGTACTTC. The genes are TRBV28 and TRBJ2-5; 10 bases line up with TRBD1. V lost 5 bases to trimming and J lost 4 bases; unmatched junction nucleotides: 10. This CDR3 spans 16 amino acids. Per the germline V gene, CDR1 is MDHEN and CDR2 is SYDVKM.

The rearrangement joins TRBV2 to TRBJ1-1, with D possibly matching TRBD1 (6 bases). CDR1 SNHLY and CDR2 FYNNEI come from the germline V gene. The CDR3 is 14 amino acids. V lost 4 bases to trimming and J lost 3 bases, with 12 bases between them. CDR3 DNA sequence: TGTGCCAGCAGTGCGTTTACAGGGTACACTGAAGCTTTCTTT. Translation gives CASSAFTGYTEAFF. Full variable domain (outside the CDR3, taken from reference TRBV2 and TRBJ1-1): EPEVTQTPSHQVTQMGQEVILRCVPISNHLYFYWYRQILGQKVEFLVSFYNNEISEKSEIFDDQFSVERPDGSNFTLKIRSTKLEDSAMYFCASSAFTGYTEAFFGQGTRLTVV.

The genes are TRBV29-1 and TRBJ2-5; D is ambiguous. The J call is in doubt because the DNA end fits TRBJ2-7 better. The germline gives CDR1 SQVTM, CDR2 ANQGSEA. CDR3 size: 17 residues. The CDR3 nucleotides read TGCAGCGTTGAGGTTTACGAGGTGTCAGAAAAAAACTACGAGCAGTACTTC. Amino acid sequence: CSVEVYEVSEKNYEQYF.